This TCR beta chain was sequenced in a study of T cells after yellow fever vaccination. The ends lost 1 base at V and 9 bases at J; junction bases unmatched: 15. The CDR3 is 16 residues long. The germline V gene encodes CDR1 KGHSH and CDR2 LQKENI. In its sample, this clonotype was seen a few times. Its antigen is unidentified. TCRdb recomputed calls from the 5' RACE reads with MiXCR, one row per CDR3 protein. The sample has roughly 520,000 distinct CDR3 sequences, 21% seen once. Findings and caveats of the study: Contamination of FACS-sorted repertoires by abundant clonotypes from the bulk population could occur. Weaker, the secondary response peaked sooner, at day 5 versus 15.

The V call is TRBV18, the J call TRBJ2-7; 7 bases map to TRBD1. The sequenced sample was PBMCs, obtained approximately 20 days after the first yellow fever vaccination. The sequence was obtained from a man between 18 and 29 years old who received the YFV17D yellow fever vaccine. CDR3 loop: CASSPLSTGVAGVQYV. The CDR3 DNA reads as TGTGCCAGCTCACCACTTTCAACAGGGGTGGCAGGTGTGCAGTACGTC.